The 14 T cell receptor beta chains below come from one sample, sequenced in a study of blood T cell repertoires in COVID-19. Sequencing used immunoSEQ multiplex PCR; TCRdb keeps in-frame clones, though not all of them. The sample includes over 120,000 clones, more than 70% of them seen just once. Input material: peripheral blood. All receptors derive from a human donor in a cohort sampled during active COVID-19.

This chain uses TRBV5-1 with TRBJ2-3; 8 bases fit TRBD1. The CDR3 loop spans 12 amino acids. Unmatched junction bases numbered 3, after V lost 6 bases and J lost 6 bases. Germline V gene lookup returns CDR1 SGHRS and CDR2 YFSETQ. The CDR3 DNA reads as TGCGCCAGCAATCCAGGGGGCGATACGCAGTATTTT. Amino acid sequence: CASNPGGDTQYF.

The genes are TRBV29-1 and TRBJ1-3; D gene ambiguous. CDR1 is SQVTM and CDR2 is ANQGSEA in the germline V gene. The CDR3 covers 13 residues. Trimming took off 4 bases at V and 4 bases at J, with 11 bases between the two ends. The CDR3 nucleotides read TGCAGCGTTGCAAGAGGGTTCGGAAACACCATATATTTT. Protein product: CSVARGFGNTIYF.

This clone was counted a single time. This chain uses TRBV27 with TRBJ2-3, with 12 bases matching TRBD2. The CDR3 length is 14 residues. The trim removed 5 bases at V and 14 bases at J, leaving 11 bases unmatched. Germline assignment: CDR1 MNHEY and CDR2 SMNVEV (reference sequence). The CDR3 protein is CASSAALAGGRRYF. As DNA, the CDR3 is TGTGCCAGCAGTGCGGCCCTAGCGGGGGGGCGAAGGTATTTT.

The rearrangement joins TRBV11-2 to TRBJ1-4, with 7 bases matching TRBD1. The CDR3 is 15 amino acids. The J segment lost 5 bases and the V segment lost 3 bases, leaving 6 bases of the junction unmatched. Germline V CDR1 and CDR2: SGHAT, FQNNGV. The DNA for the CDR3 is TGTGCCAGCAGCTTCATCGGGACAGCCAATGAAAAACTGTTTTTT. Translation: CASSFIGTANEKLFF.

V gene TRBV11-1 combines with J gene TRBJ1-1; no clear D gene. V was cut by 5 bases and J by 1 base, with 14 bases left in between. Germline-derived CDR1 and CDR2 are SGHAT and FQDESV (reference sequence). The CDR3 sequence is 15 residues long. The CDR3 region has the DNA TGTGCCAGCAGCCCCGGGTCGGCAACGAACACTGAAGCTTTCTTT. Translation: CASSPGSATNTEAFF.

CDR3 amino acids: CASSSTGTGDYQETQYF. The CDR3 coding sequence is TGTGCCAGCAGCTCTACCGGGACAGGGGATTACCAAGAGACCCAGTACTTC. This chain joins TRBV5-4 and TRBJ2-5, with 10 bases fitting TRBD1. J lost 0 bases, V lost 3 bases, and 8 bases had no gene match. The length of the CDR3 is 17 residues. The V gene's germline CDR1 is SGHNT and CDR2 YYREEE (reference sequence).

The chain links TRBV20-1 to TRBJ2-7; D possibly corresponds to TRBD2 (5 bases). The V end lost 1 base, the J end lost 4 bases, and 5 bases lay between the germline ends. CDR3 size: 11 residues. The V gene's germline CDR1 is DFQATT and CDR2 SNEGSKA (reference sequence). The CDR3 DNA follows: TGCAGTGCTAGAGGCGGGTACGAGCAGTACTTC. It translates to CSARGGYEQYF.

The gene calls are TRBV6-4 and TRBJ1-1; TRBD1 might be the D (5 bases). Germline assignment: CDR1 MRHNA and CDR2 SNTAGT. The CDR3 has 17 amino acids. The V end was cut by 1 base, the J end by 0 bases, with 15 bases between. In DNA form, the CDR3 reads TGTGCCAGCAGTGACTGGGAGGGACCATCCTTGAACACTGAAGCTTTCTTT. Its protein product is CASSDWEGPSLNTEAFF.

The rearrangement uses TRBV10-3 and TRBJ2-3; 10 nucleotides match TRBD2. The germline V gene has CDR1 ENHRY and CDR2 SYGVKD. Losses at the gene ends were 5 bases for V and 5 bases for J; bases not matched to a gene: 7. The CDR3 loop spans 15 amino acids. CDR3 residues: CAISPSGGGIDTQYF. In nucleotides, the CDR3 is TGTGCCATCAGTCCTAGCGGGGGCGGCATAGATACGCAGTATTTT.

V is TRBV13 and J is TRBJ1-1, with 10 bases identical to TRBD1. Germline CDR1 is PRHDT and CDR2 is FYEKMQ (reference sequence). The J segment lost 7 bases and the V segment lost 5 bases, leaving 10 bases of the junction unmatched. This CDR3 is built from 15 residues. CDR3 amino acids: CASSGRDRGPFEAFF. CDR3 nucleotide sequence: TGTGCCAGCAGCGGCAGGGACAGGGGACCTTTTGAAGCTTTCTTT.

There are a few counts of this clone. V usage is TRBV6-6 and J usage is TRBJ2-7; D not certain. This CDR3 spans 14 amino acids. V was cut by 2 bases and J by 0 bases, with 8 bases left in between. CDR1 and CDR2 from the germline V gene are MNHNY and SVGAGI (reference sequence). For the CDR3, the DNA is TGTGCCAGCAGTTACGATGTGAGCTCCTACGAGCAGTACTTC. Its protein is CASSYDVSSYEQYF.

The chain recombines TRBV13 with TRBJ2-1, with 11 bases lining up with TRBD1. Unmatched junction bases numbered 12, after V lost 5 bases and J lost 0 bases. CDR3 size: 19 residues. Germline lookup yields CDR1 PRHDT and CDR2 FYEKMQ (reference sequence). The CDR3 DNA reads as TGTGCCAGCAGCCCCCCAGGACAGGGGGCCGGCGCCTCCTACAATGAGCAGTTCTTC. Translation gives CASSPPGQGAGASYNEQFF.

This rearrangement joins TRBV11-2 to TRBJ2-7; the match to TRBD1 covers 7 bases. The J segment lost 2 bases and the V segment lost 1 base, leaving 2 bases of the junction unmatched. Germline V gene lookup returns CDR1 SGHAT and CDR2 FQNNGV. The CDR3 covers 14 residues. The CDR3 reads CASSLGQGAYEQYF. As DNA, the CDR3 is TGTGCCAGCAGCTTAGGTCAGGGGGCCTACGAGCAGTACTTC.

The rearrangement joins TRBV18 to TRBJ2-5; 11 bases are shared with TRBD1. The germline CDR1 and CDR2 sequences are KGHSH and LQKENI. V was clipped by 5 bases and J by 2 bases; unmatched bases: 4. The CDR3 covers 15 residues. CDR3 region: CASSNRDRGQETQYF. As DNA, the CDR3 is TGTGCCAGCTCAAACCGGGACAGGGGGCAAGAGACCCAGTACTTC.